A selection of T cell receptor beta chains follows, all from one sample in a study of cytomegalovirus exposure and HLA in healthy donors. Here immunoSEQ multiplex PCR was the method, and the copy in TCRdb shows in-frame clones only, minus some. The sample totals some 160,000 clones. Sequenced input: PBMCs. Receptors originate from a man aged 25-45 years in good health and CMV-seronegative. CDR3s include the opening cysteine and the closing phenylalanine or tryptophan. The D gene is left open where the match is weak. Clone sizes are given selectively: once, few, many, or a class where the clone is expanded.

TRBD1	TRBJ2-7	TRBV5-1	NA	TGCGCCAGCAGCGACCAGCCGGGACAGGGCCTTTACGAGCAGTACTTC	CASSDQPGQGLYEQYF
TRBD1	TRBJ2-5	TRBV11-2	NA	TGTGCCAGCAGCTCCGACAGGGAAGAGACCCAGTACTTC	CASSSDREETQYF
NA	TRBJ1-4	TRBV28	NA	TGTGCCAGCAGTTTAACGGGGTTTGGAAGGGAAAAACTGTTTTTT	CASSLTGFGREKLFF
NA	TRBJ1-1	TRBV6-5	NA	TGTGCCAGCAGTTTACTAGGTGACACTGAAGCTTTCTTT	CASSLLGDTEAFF
NA	TRBJ2-1	TRBV4-2	NA	TGTGCCAGCAGCCAAGACGTGCGGAACTACAATGAGCAGTTCTTC	CASSQDVRNYNEQFF
TRBD2	TRBJ2-5	TRBV5-4	NA	TGTGCCAGCAGCTTGCTCGGGACTAGCGGGAGAGGGGGGTGGGAGCAGTACTTC	CASSLLGTSGRGGWEQYF
NA	TRBJ2-7	TRBV7-2	NA	TGTGCCAGCAGCTTTTTAACAGGCAACGAGCAGTACTTC	CASSFLTGNEQYF
TRBD1	TRBJ1-5	TRBV19	NA	TGTGCCAGTGGACCAGGACAGGGGTGGCAGCCCCAGCATTTT	CASGPGQGWQPQHF
NA	TRBJ1-5	TRBV15	NA	TGTGCCACCAGCAGGTCAGCTGACAGGCCCAATCAGCCCCAGCATTTT	CATSRSADRPNQPQHF
TRBD1	TRBJ2-1	TRBV12-5	NA	TGTGCTAGTGGTTTGGAATCAGACTACGGGACAGGTCACTACAATGAGCAGTTCTTC	CASGLESDYGTGHYNEQFF
TRBD1	TRBJ2-3	TRBV7-8	NA	TGTGCCAGCAGCTTAGCGACAGGACAGGGGGCCGCAGATACGCAGTATTTT	CASSLATGQGAADTQYF
NA	TRBJ1-6	TRBV5-4	NA	TGTGCCAGCAGCTACCAGAATTCACCCCTCCACTTT	CASSYQNSPLHF
NA	TRBJ2-1	TRBV7-9	NA	TGTGCCAGCAGCTTAGTATTAGCTCCCTACAATGAGCAGTTCTTC	CASSLVLAPYNEQFF
TRBD2	TRBJ2-5	TRBV9	NA	TGTGCCAGCAGCTCTTGGGGGGGCCAAGAGACCCAGTACTTC	CASSSWGGQETQYF
TRBD1	TRBJ2-7	TRBV5-1	NA	TGCGCCAGCAGCTTGGTAGGGGGCGACCTCTACGAGCAGTACTTC	CASSLVGGDLYEQYF
NA	TRBJ1-1	TRBV5-4	NA	TGTGCCAGCAGCGGGGGACTTACGAACACTGAAGCTTTCTTT	CASSGGLTNTEAFF
NA	TRBJ1-5	TRBV27	NA	TGTGCCAGCAGTTTATCCTTGGGCCGGCAGCCCCAGCATTTT	CASSLSLGRQPQHF
TRBD1	TRBJ1-1	TRBV14	NA	TGTGCCAGCAGCCAAGATTGGGCAGGGGGACAAGCTTTCTTT	CASSQDWAGGQAFF
TRBD1	TRBJ2-7	TRBV5-1	NA	TGCGCCAGCAGCTGGGGGGGGACAGGGAGAATCTCCTACGAGCAGTACTTC	CASSWGGTGRISYEQYF
TRBD1	TRBJ2-7	TRBV9	NA	TGTGCCAGCAGCCTGACAGGGGTCCCATCCTACGAGCAGTACTTC	CASSLTGVPSYEQYF
NA	TRBJ1-3	TRBV7-2	NA	TGTGCCAGCAGCTTAGTGAGTGGGCCAAGCTCTGGAAACACCATATATTTT	CASSLVSGPSSGNTIYF
NA	TRBJ2-3	TRBV6-5	NA	TGTGCCAGCACCCACACAGATACGCAGTATTTT	CASTHTDTQYF
TRBD2	TRBJ2-3	TRBV5-6	NA	TGTGCCAGCAGCGGAATAGCGGGAGCTAGCACAGATACGCAGTATTTT	CASSGIAGASTDTQYF
NA	TRBJ2-1	TRBV2	NA	TGTGCCAGCAGTGTGGCTAGACGGAATGAGCAGTTCTTC	CASSVARRNEQFF
NA	TRBJ2-4	TRBV27	NA	TGTGCCAGCAGTTCGCCGGGTGGCCAAAACATTCAGTACTTC	CASSSPGGQNIQYF
NA	TRBJ1-1	TRBV5-1	medium-sized	TGCGCCAGCAGCTCCGCCGGGGGGTACGCTGAAGCTTTCTTT	CASSSAGGYAEAFF
TRBD2	TRBJ2-7	TRBV6-5	NA	TGTGCCAGCAGTTACGGGGGGGTCCACTACGAGCAGTACTTC	CASSYGGVHYEQYF
TRBD2	TRBJ2-5	TRBV5-6	NA	TGTGCCAGCAGCTTAGGACTAGCGGAACCACAAGAGACCCAGTACTTC	CASSLGLAEPQETQYF
NA	TRBJ1-6	TRBV30	NA	TGTGCCTGGACTGGCAGGGTATATCCACCCCTCCACTTT	CAWTGRVYPPLHF
NA	TRBJ2-2	TRBV6-6	NA	TGTGCCAGCAGGGACAGCTTGAACACCGGGGAGCTGTTTTTT	CASRDSLNTGELFF
TRBD2	TRBJ2-3	TRBV14	NA	TGTGCCAGCTGGACTAGCGGGAGACCCACAGATACGCAGTATTTT	CASWTSGRPTDTQYF
NA	TRBJ1-1	TRBV27	NA	TGTGCCACCCGAACTGGACAAAGGAACACTGAAGCTTTCTTT	CATRTGQRNTEAFF
NA	TRBJ2-2	TRBV28	NA	TGTGCCAGCAGATGGCCGACTAGCACCGGGGAGCTGTTTTTT	CASRWPTSTGELFF
TRBD1	TRBJ1-2	TRBV7-9	NA	TGTGCCAGCAGCTCATGGGGACAGGGAATTTCCTATGGCTACACCTTC	CASSSWGQGISYGYTF
TRBD2	TRBJ2-7	TRBV27	NA	TGTGCCAGCAGAACCGGCGGGAGTAAGTTGGTTCAGTACTTC	CASRTGGSKLVQYF
TRBD1	TRBJ1-5	TRBV5-1	NA	TGCGCCAGCAGCTTGCAGCCTCTGGGACAGGATAATCAGCCCCAGCATTTT	CASSLQPLGQDNQPQHF
TRBD1	TRBJ2-1	TRBV19	NA	TGTGCCAGTAGTATGTTTCAACAGGGGGCGATTGGCGGGCAGTTCTTC	CASSMFQQGAIGGQFF
NA	TRBJ1-5	TRBV10-1	NA	TGCGCCAGCAGTGAATCCAACAGCGGTTACCAGCCCCAGCATTTT	CASSESNSGYQPQHF
NA	TRBJ1-1	TRBV7-8	NA	TGTGCCAGCAGCTGGACTTGGGACACTGAAGCTTTCTTT	CASSWTWDTEAFF
NA	TRBJ1-2	TRBV7-9	NA	TGTGCCAGCAGCTTAGGCACCAGGGCCTATGGCTACACCTTC	CASSLGTRAYGYTF
NA	TRBJ1-3	TRBV5-1	NA	TGCGCCAGCAGCCCGCGTGGGAGAGCCTCTGGAAACACCATATATTTT	CASSPRGRASGNTIYF
TRBD2	TRBJ2-7	TRBV27	NA	TGTGCCAGCAGTTTTAGCGGGAGGGCCAACGAGCAGTACTTC	CASSFSGRANEQYF
TRBD2	TRBJ2-3	TRBV29-1	NA	TGCAGCGTTGAACTCCTAGCGGGAGCCACGGATACGCAGTATTTT	CSVELLAGATDTQYF
TRBD1	TRBJ1-3	TRBV7-8	NA	TGTGCCAGCAGCCTCCGGACAGGGCGCAGAGGAAACACCATATATTTT	CASSLRTGRRGNTIYF
TRBD2	TRBJ2-1	TRBV9	NA	TGTGCCAGCAGTCTCGGGACTAGCGGGAGGATGTCCTACAATGAGCAGTTCTTC	CASSLGTSGRMSYNEQFF
NA	TRBJ1-5	TRBV6-1	NA	TGTGCCAGCAGTGAAGTGGTGGCGGGAGGGGATCAGCCCCAGCATTTT	CASSEVVAGGDQPQHF
TRBD2	TRBJ2-3	TRBV9	NA	TGTGCCAGCAGCGTAGGGGCTAGCGGTAGCACAGATACGCAGTATTTT	CASSVGASGSTDTQYF
NA	TRBJ2-7	TRBV7-3	NA	TGTGCCAGCAGCCAGTACGGAGGTTCAACATACGAGCAGTACTTC	CASSQYGGSTYEQYF
TRBD2	TRBJ2-1	TRBV4-3	NA	TGCGCCAGCAGCCATAATAGCGGGTCTAATAAGCAGTTCTTC	CASSHNSGSNKQFF
NA	TRBJ1-5	TRBV5-1	NA	TGCGCCAGCAGCTTGTTGGGGGGGGGCAATCAGCCCCAGCATTTT	CASSLLGGGNQPQHF
TRBD1	TRBJ1-6	TRBV11-3	NA	TGTGCCAGCTCCCTAGGGACAGGAGATAATTCACCCCTCCACTTT	CASSLGTGDNSPLHF